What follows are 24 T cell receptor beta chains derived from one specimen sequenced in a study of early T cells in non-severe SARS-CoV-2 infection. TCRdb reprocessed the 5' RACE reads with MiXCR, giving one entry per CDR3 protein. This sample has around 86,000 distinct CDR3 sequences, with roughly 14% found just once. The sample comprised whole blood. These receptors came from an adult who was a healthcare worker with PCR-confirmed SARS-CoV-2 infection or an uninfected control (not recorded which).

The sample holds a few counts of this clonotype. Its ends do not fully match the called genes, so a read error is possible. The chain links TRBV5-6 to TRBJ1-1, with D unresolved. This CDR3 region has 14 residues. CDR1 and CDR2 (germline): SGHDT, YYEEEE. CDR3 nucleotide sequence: TGTGCCAGCAGCTTGGCAATGGGGTCCCCTGAAGCTTCCTTT. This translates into CASSLAMGSPEASF.

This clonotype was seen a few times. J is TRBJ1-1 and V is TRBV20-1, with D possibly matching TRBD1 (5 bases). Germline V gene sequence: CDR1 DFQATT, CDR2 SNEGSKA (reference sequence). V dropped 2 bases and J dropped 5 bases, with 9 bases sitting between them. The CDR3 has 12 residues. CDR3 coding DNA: TGCAGTGCTAGATTGGGGGGAACTGAAGCTTTCTTT. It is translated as CSARLGGTEAFF.

The CDR3 spells CSAILGTNQPQHF. CDR3 bases: TGCAGTGCTATACTAGGGACCAATCAGCCCCAGCATTTT. V and J are TRBV20-1 and TRBJ1-5; TRBD1 is a possible D gene (5 bases). Per germline, CDR1 DFQATT and CDR2 SNEGSKA (reference sequence). The CDR3 totals 13 residues. V was trimmed by 4 bases and J by 3 bases, leaving 10 bases between them.

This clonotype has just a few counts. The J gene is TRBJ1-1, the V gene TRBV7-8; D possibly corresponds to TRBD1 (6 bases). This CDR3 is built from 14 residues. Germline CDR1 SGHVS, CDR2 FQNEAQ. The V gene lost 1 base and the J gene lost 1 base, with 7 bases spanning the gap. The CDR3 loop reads CASSLEGQNTEAFF. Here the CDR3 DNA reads TGTGCCAGCAGCTTAGAGGGACAGAACACTGAAGCTTTCTTT.

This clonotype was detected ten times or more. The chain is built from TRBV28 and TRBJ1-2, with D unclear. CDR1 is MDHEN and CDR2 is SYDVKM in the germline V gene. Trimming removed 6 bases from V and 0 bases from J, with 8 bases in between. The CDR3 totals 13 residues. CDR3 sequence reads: CASRGRTNYGYTF. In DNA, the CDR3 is TGTGCCAGCAGAGGCCGAACTAACTATGGCTACACCTTC.

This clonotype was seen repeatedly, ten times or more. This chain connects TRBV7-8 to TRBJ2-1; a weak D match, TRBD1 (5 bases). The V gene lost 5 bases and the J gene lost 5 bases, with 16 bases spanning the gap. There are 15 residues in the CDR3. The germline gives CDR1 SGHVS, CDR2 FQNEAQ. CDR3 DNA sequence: TGTGCCAGCAGCACTACCCTTGGGGCCCACAATGAGCAGTTCTTC. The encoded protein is CASSTTLGAHNEQFF.

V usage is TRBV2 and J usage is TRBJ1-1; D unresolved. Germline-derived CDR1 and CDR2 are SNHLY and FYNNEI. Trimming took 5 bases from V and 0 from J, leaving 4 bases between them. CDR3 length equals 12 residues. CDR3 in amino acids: CASSWMNTEAFF. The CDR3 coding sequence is TGTGCCAGCAGTTGGATGAACACTGAAGCTTTCTTT.

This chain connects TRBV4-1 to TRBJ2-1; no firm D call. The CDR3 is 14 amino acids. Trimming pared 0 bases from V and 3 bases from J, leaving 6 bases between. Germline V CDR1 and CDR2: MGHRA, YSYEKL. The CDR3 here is CASSQDTDYNEQFF. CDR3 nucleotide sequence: TGCGCCAGCAGCCAAGATACAGACTACAATGAGCAGTTCTTC.

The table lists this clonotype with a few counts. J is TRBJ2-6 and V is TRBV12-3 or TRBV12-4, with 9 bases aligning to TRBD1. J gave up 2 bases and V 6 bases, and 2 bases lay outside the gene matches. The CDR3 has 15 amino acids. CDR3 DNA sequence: TGTGCCAGCAGGGGGGACAGGGCTGGGGCCAACGTCCTGACTTTC. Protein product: CASRGDRAGANVLTF.

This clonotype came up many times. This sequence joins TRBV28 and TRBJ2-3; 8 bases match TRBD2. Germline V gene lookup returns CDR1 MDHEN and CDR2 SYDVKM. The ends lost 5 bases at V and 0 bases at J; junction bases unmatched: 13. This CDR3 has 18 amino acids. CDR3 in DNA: TGTGCCAGCAGTCCCGGACACTTAGCGGGGACTAGCACAGATACGCAGTATTTT. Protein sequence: CASSPGHLAGTSTDTQYF. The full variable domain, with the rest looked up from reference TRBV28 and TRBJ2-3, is DVKVTQSSRYLVKRTGEKVFLECVQDMDHENMFWYRQDPGLGLRLIYFSYDVKMKEKGDIPEGYSVSREKKERFSLILESASTNQTSMYLCASSPGHLAGTSTDTQYFGPGTRLTVL.

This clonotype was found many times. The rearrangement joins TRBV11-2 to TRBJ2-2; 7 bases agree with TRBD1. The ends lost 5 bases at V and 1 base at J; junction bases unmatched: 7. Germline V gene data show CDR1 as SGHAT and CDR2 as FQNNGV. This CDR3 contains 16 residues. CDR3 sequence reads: CASSPRQGMNTGELFF. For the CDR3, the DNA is TGTGCCAGCAGCCCTCGACAGGGCATGAACACCGGGGAGCTGTTTTTT.

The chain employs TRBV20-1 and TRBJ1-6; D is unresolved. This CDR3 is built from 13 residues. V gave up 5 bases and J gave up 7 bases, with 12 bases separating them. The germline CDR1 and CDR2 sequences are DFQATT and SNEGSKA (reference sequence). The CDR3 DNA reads TGCAGTGCTCTACAGAACCTGAATTCACCCCTCCACTTT. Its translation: CSALQNLNSPLHF.

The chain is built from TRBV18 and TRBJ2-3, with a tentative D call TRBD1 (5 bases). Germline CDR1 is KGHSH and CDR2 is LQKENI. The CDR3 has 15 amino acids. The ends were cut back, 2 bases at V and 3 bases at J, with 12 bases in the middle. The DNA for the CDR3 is TGTGCCAGCTCACCAGTCGTGGGGCAAACAGATACGCAGTATTTT. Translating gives CASSPVVGQTDTQYF.

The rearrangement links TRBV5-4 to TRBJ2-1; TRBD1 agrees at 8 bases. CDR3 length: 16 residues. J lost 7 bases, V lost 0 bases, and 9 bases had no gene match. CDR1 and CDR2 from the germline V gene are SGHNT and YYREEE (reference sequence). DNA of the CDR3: TGTGCCAGCAGCTTGGAGCAGGGGGCGGTTTGGAATGAGCAGTTCTTC. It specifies CASSLEQGAVWNEQFF.

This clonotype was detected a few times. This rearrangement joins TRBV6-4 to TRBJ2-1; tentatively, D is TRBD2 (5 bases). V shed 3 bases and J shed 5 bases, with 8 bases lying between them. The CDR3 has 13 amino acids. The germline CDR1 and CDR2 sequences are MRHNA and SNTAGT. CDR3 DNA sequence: TGTGCCAGCAGTGAGAGGGAGAACAATGAGCAGTTCTTC. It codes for CASSERENNEQFF.

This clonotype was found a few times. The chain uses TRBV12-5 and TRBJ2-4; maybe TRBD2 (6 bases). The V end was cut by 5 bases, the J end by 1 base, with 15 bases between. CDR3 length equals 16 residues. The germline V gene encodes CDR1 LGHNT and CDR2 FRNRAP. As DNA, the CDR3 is TGTGCTAGTGGTCACGACAGAGGGAGGGCCAAAAACATTCAGTACTTC. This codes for CASGHDRGRAKNIQYF.

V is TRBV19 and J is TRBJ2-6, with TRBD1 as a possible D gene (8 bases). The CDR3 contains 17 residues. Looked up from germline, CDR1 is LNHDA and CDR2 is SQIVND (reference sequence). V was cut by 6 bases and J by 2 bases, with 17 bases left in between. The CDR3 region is CASSGQGGTTGANVLTF. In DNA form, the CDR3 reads TGTGCCAGTAGCGGACAGGGAGGGACTACTGGGGCCAACGTCCTGACTTTC.

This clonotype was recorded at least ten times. CDR3 bases: TGTGCCAGCAGTTTCCTCGTCGACAGGGAGGTTCCAGCTAATGAAAAACTGTTTTTT. It encodes CASSFLVDREVPANEKLFF. The rearrangement uses TRBV27 and TRBJ1-4; 7 nucleotides match TRBD1. The CDR3 spans 19 residues. The junction had 16 bases not matched to a gene; V was cut back by 3 bases and J by 3 bases. CDR1 is MNHEY and CDR2 is SMNVEV in the germline V gene (reference sequence).

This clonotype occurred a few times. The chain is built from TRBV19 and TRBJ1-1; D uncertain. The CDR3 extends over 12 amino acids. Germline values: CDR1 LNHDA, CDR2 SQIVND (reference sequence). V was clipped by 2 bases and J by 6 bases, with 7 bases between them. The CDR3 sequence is CASSIPSPEAFF. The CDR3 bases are TGTGCCAGTAGTATACCCAGCCCTGAAGCTTTCTTT.

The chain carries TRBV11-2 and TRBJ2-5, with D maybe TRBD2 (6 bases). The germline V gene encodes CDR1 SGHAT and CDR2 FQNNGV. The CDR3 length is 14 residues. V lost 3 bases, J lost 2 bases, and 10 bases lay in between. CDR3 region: CASSFGTSQETQYF. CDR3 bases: TGTGCCAGCAGCTTTGGGACTTCTCAAGAGACCCAGTACTTC.

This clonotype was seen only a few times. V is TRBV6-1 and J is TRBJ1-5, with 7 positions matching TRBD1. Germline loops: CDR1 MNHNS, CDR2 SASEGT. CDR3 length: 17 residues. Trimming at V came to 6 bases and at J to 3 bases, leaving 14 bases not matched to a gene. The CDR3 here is CASRLDRAALDNQPQHF. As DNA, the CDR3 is TGTGCCAGCAGACTAGACAGGGCCGCACTTGACAATCAGCCCCAGCATTTT.

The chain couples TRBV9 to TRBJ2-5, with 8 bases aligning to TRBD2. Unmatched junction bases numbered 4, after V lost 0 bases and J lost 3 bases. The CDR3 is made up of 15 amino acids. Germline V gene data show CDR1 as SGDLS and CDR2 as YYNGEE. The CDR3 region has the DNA TGTGCCAGCAGCGTAGCAGCGGGGGAGAAAGAGACCCAGTACTTC. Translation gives CASSVAAGEKETQYF.

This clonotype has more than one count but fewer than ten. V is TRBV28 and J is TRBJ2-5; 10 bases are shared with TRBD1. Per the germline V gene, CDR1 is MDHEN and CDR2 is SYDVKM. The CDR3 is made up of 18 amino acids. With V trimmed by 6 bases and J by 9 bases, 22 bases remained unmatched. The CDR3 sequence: CASSQPGTGVTKEKAQYF. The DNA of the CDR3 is TGTGCCAGCAGCCAACCCGGGACAGGGGTGACAAAAGAGAAGGCCCAGTACTTC.

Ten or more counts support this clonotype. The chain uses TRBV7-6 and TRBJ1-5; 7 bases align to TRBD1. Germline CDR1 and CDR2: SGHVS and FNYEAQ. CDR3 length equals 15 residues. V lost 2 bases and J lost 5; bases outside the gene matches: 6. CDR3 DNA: TGTGCCAGCAGCTTAAACCGGGACAGACATCAGCCCCAGCATTTT. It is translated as CASSLNRDRHQPQHF.